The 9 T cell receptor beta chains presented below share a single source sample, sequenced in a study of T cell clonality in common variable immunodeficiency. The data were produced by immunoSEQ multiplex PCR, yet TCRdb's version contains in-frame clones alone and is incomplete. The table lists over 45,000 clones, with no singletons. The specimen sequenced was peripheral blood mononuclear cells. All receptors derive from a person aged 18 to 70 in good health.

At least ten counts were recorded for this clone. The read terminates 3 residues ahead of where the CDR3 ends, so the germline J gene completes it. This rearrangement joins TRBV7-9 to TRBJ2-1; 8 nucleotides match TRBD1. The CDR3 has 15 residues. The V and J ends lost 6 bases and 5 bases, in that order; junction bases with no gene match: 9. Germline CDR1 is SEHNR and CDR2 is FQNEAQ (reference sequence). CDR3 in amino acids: CASRYQGAPHNEQFF. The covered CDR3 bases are TGTGCCAGCAGATACCAGGGGGCGCCCCACAATGAG.

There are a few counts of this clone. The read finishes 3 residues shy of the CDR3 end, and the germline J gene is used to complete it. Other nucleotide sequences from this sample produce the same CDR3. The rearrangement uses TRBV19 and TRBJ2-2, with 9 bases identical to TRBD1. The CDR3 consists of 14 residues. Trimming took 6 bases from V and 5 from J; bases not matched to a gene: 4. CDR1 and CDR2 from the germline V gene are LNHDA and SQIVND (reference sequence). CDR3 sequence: CASRPGQGTGELFF. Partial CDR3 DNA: TGTGCCAGTAGGCCCGGACAGGGGACCGGGGAG.

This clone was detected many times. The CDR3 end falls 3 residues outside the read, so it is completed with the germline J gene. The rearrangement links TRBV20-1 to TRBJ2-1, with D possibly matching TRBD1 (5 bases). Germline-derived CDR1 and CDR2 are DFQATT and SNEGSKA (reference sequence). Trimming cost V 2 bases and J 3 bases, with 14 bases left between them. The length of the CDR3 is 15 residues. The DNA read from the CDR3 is TGCAGTGCTAGACCTCTAGGGGCTAGCTACAATGAG. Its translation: CSARPLGASYNE. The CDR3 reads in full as CSARPLGASYNEQFF.

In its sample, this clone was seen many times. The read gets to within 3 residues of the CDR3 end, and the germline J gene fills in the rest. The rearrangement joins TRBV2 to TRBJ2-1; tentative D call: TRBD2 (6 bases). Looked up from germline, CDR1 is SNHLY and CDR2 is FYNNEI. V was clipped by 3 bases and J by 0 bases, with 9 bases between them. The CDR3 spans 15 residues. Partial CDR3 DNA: TGTGCCAGCAGTGAGGCGGGGCTCTCCTACAATGAG. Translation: CASSEAGLSYNE. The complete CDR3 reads CASSEAGLSYNEQFF.

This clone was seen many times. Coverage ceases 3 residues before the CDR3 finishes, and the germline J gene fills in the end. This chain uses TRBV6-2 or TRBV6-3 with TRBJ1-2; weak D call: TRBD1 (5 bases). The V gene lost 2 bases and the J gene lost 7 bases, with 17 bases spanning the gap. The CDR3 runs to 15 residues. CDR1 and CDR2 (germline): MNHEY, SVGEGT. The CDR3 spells CASSYLATSGSGYTF. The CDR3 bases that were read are TGTGCCAGCAGTTACCTTGCGACCTCAGGGAGTGGC.

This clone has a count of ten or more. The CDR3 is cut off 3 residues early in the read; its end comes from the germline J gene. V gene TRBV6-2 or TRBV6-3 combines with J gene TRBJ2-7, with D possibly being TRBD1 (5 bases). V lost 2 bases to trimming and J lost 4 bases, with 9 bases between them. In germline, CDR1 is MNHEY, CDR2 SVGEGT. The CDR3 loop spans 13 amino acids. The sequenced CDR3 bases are TGTGCCAGCAGTTACCAGGGCCGGTACGAG. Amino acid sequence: CASSYQGRYE. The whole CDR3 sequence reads CASSYQGRYEQYF.

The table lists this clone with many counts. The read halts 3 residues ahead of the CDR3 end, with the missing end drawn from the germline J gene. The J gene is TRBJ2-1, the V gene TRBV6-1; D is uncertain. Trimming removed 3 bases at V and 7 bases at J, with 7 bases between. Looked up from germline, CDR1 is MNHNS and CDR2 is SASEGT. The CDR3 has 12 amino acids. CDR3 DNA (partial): TGTGCCAGCAGTGACTATATGAATGAG. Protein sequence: CASSDYMNE. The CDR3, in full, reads CASSDYMNEQFF.

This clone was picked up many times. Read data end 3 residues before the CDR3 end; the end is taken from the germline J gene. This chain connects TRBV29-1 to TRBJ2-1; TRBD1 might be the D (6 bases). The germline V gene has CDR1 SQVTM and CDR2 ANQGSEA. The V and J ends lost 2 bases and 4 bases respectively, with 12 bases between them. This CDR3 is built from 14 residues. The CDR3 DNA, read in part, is TGCAGCGTTGAACAAAACAGGGAGTACAATGAG. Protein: CSVEQNREYNE. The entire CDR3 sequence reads CSVEQNREYNEQFF.

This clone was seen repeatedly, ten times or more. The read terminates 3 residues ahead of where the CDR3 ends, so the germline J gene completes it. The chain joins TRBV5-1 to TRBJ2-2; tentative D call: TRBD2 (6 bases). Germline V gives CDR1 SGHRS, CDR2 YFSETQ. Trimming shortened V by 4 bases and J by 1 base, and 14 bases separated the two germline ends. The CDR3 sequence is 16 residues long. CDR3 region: CASSPLAGGNTGELFF. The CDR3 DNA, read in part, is TGCGCCAGCAGCCCCTTAGCCGGGGGGAACACCGGGGAG.